A selection of T cell receptor beta chains follows, all from one sample in a study of cytomegalovirus exposure and HLA in healthy donors. The repertoire was sequenced with immunoSEQ multiplex PCR; TCRdb's copy has only in-frame clones and lacks some. The sample gives some 65,000 clones, roughly 96% of which show up once; approximately 2.5% is in the top ten. Sequenced sample: PBMCs. These receptors originate from a man between 18 and 35 years old in good health and CMV-seronegative. The CDR3 runs from the conserved cysteine through the conserved F or W. D genes are given only for firm matches. Rows give clone size only sometimes, using once, few, many, or a class for an expanded clone.

>TRBV7-3|-|TRBD2|TRBJ2-1
CASSPLGGRDNEQFF
TGTGCCAGCAGCCCCCTTGGGGGGAGGGACAATGAGCAGTTCTTC
>TRBV6-6|-|-|TRBJ2-2
CASWETGELFF
TGTGCCAGCTGGGAGACCGGGGAGCTGTTTTTT
>TRBV19|once|-|TRBJ2-3
CASSIQAATDTQYF
TGTGCCAGTAGTATACAGGCTGCCACAGATACGCAGTATTTT
>TRBV19|-|TRBD2|TRBJ2-3
CASSSGGVDTQYF
TGTGCCAGTAGTAGTGGGGGGGTGGATACGCAGTATTTT
>TRBV19|-|-|TRBJ1-5
CASSQGRFEPQHF
TGTGCCAGTAGTCAGGGGCGGTTTGAGCCCCAGCATTTT
>TRBV15|-|-|TRBJ2-7
CATSRNRDYEQYF
TGTGCCACCAGCAGAAACAGGGATTACGAGCAGTACTTC
>TRBV5-1|-|TRBD1|TRBJ2-7
CASSPAGGQGGEQYF
TGCGCCAGCAGCCCGGCCGGGGGACAGGGCGGCGAGCAGTACTTC
>TRBV6-6|-|-|TRBJ2-7
CASRNRQGGHEQYF
TGTGCCAGCAGAAACCGACAGGGAGGCCACGAGCAGTACTTC
>TRBV19|-|-|TRBJ1-1
CASSNDRVNTEAFF
TGTGCCAGTAGTAACGACAGAGTGAACACTGAAGCTTTCTTT
>TRBV20-1|-|-|TRBJ1-1
CSASQGTEAFF
TGCAGTGCTAGTCAGGGGACTGAAGCTTTCTTT
>TRBV25-1|few|-|TRBJ1-1
CASSEYREGNTEAFF
TGTGCCAGCAGTGAATACAGGGAGGGGAACACTGAAGCTTTCTTT
>TRBV2|once|-|TRBJ1-2
CASEGNYGYTF
TGTGCCAGCGAGGGAAACTATGGCTACACCTTC
>TRBV15|-|-|TRBJ1-3
CATRDSSGNTIYF
TGTGCCACCAGGGACAGCTCTGGAAACACCATATATTTT
>TRBV9|-|-|TRBJ1-1
CASSRGGNTEAFF
TGTGCCAGCAGTCGAGGGGGGAACACTGAAGCTTTCTTT
>TRBV6-6|-|TRBD1|TRBJ2-7
CASSKGQVKSYEQYF
TGTGCCAGCAGTAAGGGACAGGTTAAATCCTACGAGCAGTACTTC
>TRBV27|-|TRBD2|TRBJ2-3
CASSGREYSDTQYF
TGTGCCAGCAGTGGGCGGGAGTACTCAGATACGCAGTATTTT
>TRBV7-3|-|-|TRBJ1-1
CASSLTADLGTEAFF
TGTGCCAGCAGCTTAACTGCGGATTTGGGCACTGAAGCTTTCTTT
>TRBV6-5|once|TRBD1|TRBJ1-1
CASSQGTGRGTEAFF
TGTGCCAGCAGTCAGGGGACAGGGAGGGGCACTGAAGCTTTCTTT
>TRBV18|-|TRBD2|TRBJ2-3
CASSPRLAGDRGTQYF
TGTGCCAGCTCACCGCGGTTAGCGGGGGACCGGGGTACGCAGTATTTT
>TRBV5-8|-|TRBD1|TRBJ2-1
CASSAQGGIDEQFF
TGTGCCAGCAGCGCACAGGGGGGTATAGATGAGCAGTTCTTC
>TRBV27|-|-|TRBJ1-1
CASSYGQRGPEAFF
TGTGCCAGCAGCTACGGACAGCGTGGCCCTGAAGCTTTCTTT
>TRBV19|-|TRBD1|TRBJ1-5
CASSDRGSNQPQHF
TGTGCCAGTTCTGACAGGGGTAGCAATCAGCCCCAGCATTTT
>TRBV5-8|-|TRBD1|TRBJ1-2
CASSLGPGTGGTAGYTF
TGTGCCAGCAGCCTAGGACCCGGGACAGGGGGCACCGCTGGCTACACCTTC
>TRBV2|-|-|TRBJ1-2
CASRSALFGYTF
TGTGCCAGCAGGTCCGCGTTGTTTGGCTACACCTTC
>TRBV27|once|-|TRBJ1-5
CASSLRGLNQPQHF
TGTGCCAGCAGTTTAAGGGGTTTGAATCAGCCCCAGCATTTT
>TRBV11-3|-|-|TRBJ2-1
CASSLGTSMSVDEQFF
TGTGCCAGCAGCCTCGGGACAAGTATGAGCGTCGATGAGCAGTTCTTC
>TRBV28|-|TRBD1|TRBJ2-2
CASSSSGGSGELFF
TGTGCCAGCAGTAGTTCAGGGGGCTCCGGGGAGCTGTTTTTT
>TRBV19|once|TRBD2|TRBJ2-5
CASSTGLADQETQYF
TGTGCCAGTAGTACCGGACTAGCGGATCAAGAGACCCAGTACTTC
>TRBV5-6|-|TRBD1|TRBJ1-6
CASSYKRTGENSPLHF
TGTGCCAGCAGCTACAAAAGGACAGGGGAGAATTCACCCCTCCACTTT
>TRBV19|-|-|TRBJ1-5
CASSILEQSNQPQHF
TGTGCCAGTAGTATCTTGGAACAGAGCAATCAGCCCCAGCATTTT
>TRBV19|-|-|TRBJ1-2
CASANPGSYGYTF
TGTGCCAGTGCGAACCCGGGGAGCTATGGCTACACCTTC
>TRBV19|-|TRBD1|TRBJ2-1
CASMGGQGHNEQFF
TGTGCCAGTATGGGGGGACAGGGACACAATGAGCAGTTCTTC
>TRBV27|once|TRBD1|TRBJ2-3
CASSWDRTDTQYF
TGTGCCAGCAGTTGGGACAGGACAGATACGCAGTATTTT
>TRBV11-2|-|TRBD1|TRBJ1-3
CASSSIRGKVSAIYF
TGTGCCAGCAGTAGCATCAGGGGGAAGGTTAGCGCCATATATTTT
>TRBV30|-|-|TRBJ2-2
CAWSVLFPNTGELFF
TGTGCCTGGAGTGTACTATTCCCGAACACCGGGGAGCTGTTTTTT
>TRBV27|-|TRBD1|TRBJ1-2
CASSSGGADGYTF
TGTGCCAGCAGTTCAGGGGGCGCCGATGGCTACACCTTC
>TRBV28|-|TRBD1|TRBJ1-5
CASRPRQGSNQPQHF
TGTGCCAGCAGACCCAGACAGGGCAGCAATCAGCCCCAGCATTTT
>TRBV15|once|-|TRBJ2-2
CATSRDLGNTGELFF
TGTGCCACCAGCAGAGATCTAGGGAACACCGGGGAGCTGTTTTTT
>TRBV6-5|-|-|TRBJ1-4
CASTPGGGADEKLFF
TGTGCCAGCACCCCGGGAGGCGGGGCGGATGAAAAACTGTTTTTT
>TRBV28|once|-|TRBJ1-2
CASYKAQAYYGYTF
TGTGCCAGCTACAAGGCGCAGGCCTACTATGGCTACACCTTC
>TRBV4-1|-|-|TRBJ2-7
CASSHSYEQYF
TGCGCCAGCAGCCACTCGTACGAGCAGTACTTC
>TRBV19|-|TRBD2|TRBJ2-7
CASTPSASGTYEQYF
TGTGCCAGTACCCCATCGGCTAGCGGGACATACGAGCAGTACTTC
>TRBV5-8|-|-|TRBJ1-3
CASNEGGPGNTIYF
TGTGCCAGCAACGAAGGCGGTCCTGGAAACACCATATATTTT
>TRBV9|-|-|TRBJ2-2
CASSDGTQSTGELFF
TGTGCCAGCAGCGATGGGACTCAATCGACCGGGGAGCTGTTTTTT
>TRBV5-4|-|-|TRBJ1-1
CASSLGLGSPEAFF
TGTGCCAGCAGCTTAGGTCTGGGCTCCCCTGAAGCTTTCTTT
>TRBV27|-|TRBD2|TRBJ2-1
CASSLAGGPAYNEQFF
TGTGCCAGCAGTTTAGCGGGAGGGCCCGCCTACAATGAGCAGTTCTTC
>TRBV10-3|-|TRBD1|TRBJ1-2
CAISVGTAGYTF
TGTGCCATCAGTGTGGGGACAGCAGGCTACACCTTC
>TRBV7-9|-|TRBD1|TRBJ2-3
CASSHGQAITDTQYF
TGTGCCAGCAGCCACGGACAGGCCATCACAGATACGCAGTATTTT
>TRBV5-4|-|-|TRBJ2-3
CASSLAGTDTQYF
TGTGCCAGCAGCTTGGCCGGCACAGATACGCAGTATTTT
>TRBV9|-|-|TRBJ2-3
CASSERGAGVTDTQYF
TGTGCCAGCAGCGAGAGGGGAGCGGGCGTCACAGATACGCAGTATTTT
>TRBV7-9|once|TRBD1|TRBJ1-2
CASSLGTGSFYGYTF
TGTGCCAGCAGCCTTGGGACAGGGTCCTTCTATGGCTACACCTTC
>TRBV6-1|-|-|TRBJ1-3
CASIPTGPGNTIYF
TGTGCCAGCATCCCGACAGGCCCTGGAAACACCATATATTTT
>TRBV6-5|-|-|TRBJ1-1
CASSEEGAGFEAFF
TGTGCCAGCAGTGAGGAAGGGGCCGGATTTGAAGCTTTCTTT
>TRBV9|-|TRBD2|TRBJ2-5
CASSVVAGGQETQYF
TGTGCCAGCAGCGTAGTAGCGGGAGGACAAGAGACCCAGTACTTC
>TRBV5-4|-|-|TRBJ1-1
CASSFRGQVNTEAFF
TGTGCCAGCAGCTTTCGGGGACAAGTGAACACTGAAGCTTTCTTT
>TRBV10-3|-|-|TRBJ1-3
CAISESQISSGNTIYF
TGTGCCATCAGTGAGTCACAGATAAGCTCTGGAAACACCATATATTTT
>TRBV19|once|TRBD1|TRBJ1-5
CASSRDSYSNQPQHF
TGTGCCAGTTCCCGGGACAGCTATAGCAATCAGCCCCAGCATTTT